These T cell receptor beta chains were read from a single sample in a study of cytomegalovirus exposure and HLA in healthy donors. Using immunoSEQ multiplex PCR, the repertoire was profiled, and TCRdb retains in-frame clones only, with some absent. The data hold about 89,000 clones, with roughly a tenth observed a single time. The sequenced material came from PBMCs. The receptors derive from a man aged 45-65 years in good health and CMV-seropositive. Each CDR3 is given with its conserved first and last residue. Fields, in order: CDR3 protein, CDR3 DNA, D gene, clone size, V gene, J gene. D genes are given only for firm matches. Size is omitted from some rows. Given values are once, few, many or a class for expanded clones.

cdr3_aa: CSVRFGLLYSYEQYF; cdr3_nt: TGCAGCGTTAGATTCGGTCTCCTATACTCCTACGAGCAGTACTTC; d_call: NA; clone_size: NA; v_call: TRBV29-1; j_call: TRBJ2-7
cdr3_aa: CASSETGRYGYTF; cdr3_nt: TGTGCCAGCAGCGAAACAGGAAGATATGGCTACACCTTC; d_call: NA; clone_size: NA; v_call: TRBV9; j_call: TRBJ1-2
cdr3_aa: CASSRGTGGNEQFF; cdr3_nt: TGTGCCAGCAGCAGAGGGACAGGGGGCAATGAGCAGTTCTTC; d_call: TRBD1; clone_size: NA; v_call: TRBV7-3; j_call: TRBJ2-1
cdr3_aa: CASSVATGTRYTGELFF; cdr3_nt: TGTGCCAGCAGCGTAGCTACCGGGACTAGATACACCGGGGAGCTGTTTTTT; d_call: TRBD2; clone_size: once; v_call: TRBV9; j_call: TRBJ2-2
cdr3_aa: CASSMAGNTGELFF; cdr3_nt: TGTGCCAGCAGTATGGCAGGCAACACCGGGGAGCTGTTTTTT; d_call: NA; clone_size: few; v_call: TRBV28; j_call: TRBJ2-2
cdr3_aa: CASSLYSSPTINQPQHF; cdr3_nt: TGTGCCAGCAGTTTATACTCGAGTCCTACTATTAATCAGCCCCAGCATTTT; d_call: NA; clone_size: NA; v_call: TRBV28; j_call: TRBJ1-5
cdr3_aa: CASSIGQGPQHF; cdr3_nt: TGTGCCAGTAGTATCGGACAGGGGCCCCAGCATTTT; d_call: TRBD1; clone_size: NA; v_call: TRBV19; j_call: TRBJ1-5
cdr3_aa: CASSAGTSILYEQYF; cdr3_nt: TGTGCCAGCTCAGCCGGGACTAGCATTCTCTACGAGCAGTACTTC; d_call: TRBD2; clone_size: few; v_call: TRBV18; j_call: TRBJ2-7
cdr3_aa: CASSMGTANQPQHF; cdr3_nt: TGTGCCAGTAGTATGGGGACAGCAAATCAGCCCCAGCATTTT; d_call: TRBD1; clone_size: NA; v_call: TRBV19; j_call: TRBJ1-5
cdr3_aa: CASSLRAGQENSPLHF; cdr3_nt: TGTGCCAGCAGCTTGAGGGCAGGGCAAGAAAATTCACCCCTCCACTTT; d_call: NA; clone_size: NA; v_call: TRBV5-5; j_call: TRBJ1-6
cdr3_aa: CAWSVGARSYEQYF; cdr3_nt: TGTGCCTGGAGTGTAGGGGCTAGGAGCTACGAGCAGTACTTC; d_call: NA; clone_size: few; v_call: TRBV30; j_call: TRBJ2-7
cdr3_aa: CASSNGLRISSYEQYF; cdr3_nt: TGTGCCAGCAGTAACGGACTCCGAATCAGCTCCTACGAGCAGTACTTC; d_call: NA; clone_size: NA; v_call: TRBV28; j_call: TRBJ2-7
cdr3_aa: CASSIRDSYNSPLHF; cdr3_nt: TGTGCCAGCAGTATCCGGGACAGCTATAATTCACCCCTCCACTTT; d_call: TRBD1; clone_size: NA; v_call: TRBV27; j_call: TRBJ1-6
cdr3_aa: CASSPEGLARFTDTQYF; cdr3_nt: TGTGCCAGCAGCCCCGAGGGACTAGCGAGATTCACAGATACGCAGTATTTT; d_call: TRBD2; clone_size: NA; v_call: TRBV7-2; j_call: TRBJ2-3
cdr3_aa: CASSGLGLQYF; cdr3_nt: TGTGCCAGCAGTGGACTGGGACTGCAGTACTTC; d_call: NA; clone_size: few; v_call: TRBV25-1; j_call: TRBJ2-7
cdr3_aa: CAIRDSARSSYNEQFF; cdr3_nt: TGTGCCATCAGGGACTCCGCCCGGAGCTCCTACAATGAGCAGTTCTTC; d_call: NA; clone_size: NA; v_call: TRBV10-3; j_call: TRBJ2-1
cdr3_aa: CASSAQGPSGANVLTF; cdr3_nt: TGTGCCAGCAGTGCCCAGGGTCCCTCTGGGGCCAACGTCCTGACTTTC; d_call: NA; clone_size: few; v_call: TRBV9; j_call: TRBJ2-6
cdr3_aa: CAISVSSSRGYTF; cdr3_nt: TGTGCCATCAGTGTGTCCTCCTCGCGGGGCTACACCTTC; d_call: NA; clone_size: few; v_call: TRBV10-3; j_call: TRBJ1-2
cdr3_aa: CASSASGSSGELFF; cdr3_nt: TGTGCCAGTAGCGCAAGCGGGAGCTCGGGGGAGCTGTTTTTT; d_call: TRBD2; clone_size: many; v_call: TRBV19; j_call: TRBJ2-2
cdr3_aa: CASSEALSTDTQYF; cdr3_nt: TGTGCCAGCAGTGAGGCCCTCAGCACAGATACGCAGTATTTT; d_call: NA; clone_size: few; v_call: TRBV2; j_call: TRBJ2-3
cdr3_aa: CAGGQTSGNTIYF; cdr3_nt: TGTGCCGGGGGACAGACCTCTGGAAACACCATATATTTT; d_call: TRBD1; clone_size: many; v_call: TRBV6-1; j_call: TRBJ1-3
cdr3_aa: CASSVRDRGNNEQFF; cdr3_nt: TGTGCCAGCAGCGTCCGGGACAGGGGGAACAATGAGCAGTTCTTC; d_call: TRBD1; clone_size: few; v_call: TRBV9; j_call: TRBJ2-1
cdr3_aa: CASSVSAYEQYF; cdr3_nt: TGTGCCAGTAGTGTCTCAGCCTACGAGCAGTACTTC; d_call: NA; clone_size: NA; v_call: TRBV19; j_call: TRBJ2-7
cdr3_aa: CASSLQTGNQPQHF; cdr3_nt: TGTGCCAGCAGCCTCCAAACAGGGAATCAGCCCCAGCATTTT; d_call: NA; clone_size: many; v_call: TRBV7-6; j_call: TRBJ1-5
cdr3_aa: CASSLGGSSGTDTQYF; cdr3_nt: TGTGCCAGCAGCTTAGGAGGTTCTAGCGGCACAGATACGCAGTATTTT; d_call: NA; clone_size: NA; v_call: TRBV7-2; j_call: TRBJ2-3
cdr3_aa: CASSLTTGTGNAGNTIYF; cdr3_nt: TGCGCCAGCAGCTTGACCACCGGGACAGGGAATGCTGGAAACACCATATATTTT; d_call: TRBD1; clone_size: many; v_call: TRBV5-1; j_call: TRBJ1-3
cdr3_aa: CASSVSGQGMIGNTEAFF; cdr3_nt: TGTGCCAGCAGCGTCTCGGGACAGGGGATGATTGGAAACACTGAAGCTTTCTTT; d_call: TRBD1; clone_size: few; v_call: TRBV9; j_call: TRBJ1-1
cdr3_aa: CASSSGTGQGYF; cdr3_nt: TGTGCCAGCAGTTCCGGGACAGGTCAAGGGTACTTC; d_call: TRBD1; clone_size: NA; v_call: TRBV2; j_call: TRBJ2-5
cdr3_aa: CASSLGQPSHEQYF; cdr3_nt: TGTGCCAGCAGCCTGGGACAGCCCTCTCACGAGCAGTACTTC; d_call: TRBD1; clone_size: NA; v_call: TRBV11-1; j_call: TRBJ2-7
cdr3_aa: CASSSEGQGAINSPLHF; cdr3_nt: TGCGCCAGCAGCTCTGAAGGACAGGGGGCAATTAATTCACCCCTCCACTTT; d_call: TRBD1; clone_size: few; v_call: TRBV5-1; j_call: TRBJ1-6
cdr3_aa: CASSSAGGGETQYF; cdr3_nt: TGTGCCAGCAGCTCAGCGGGAGGTGGAGAGACCCAGTACTTC; d_call: TRBD2; clone_size: NA; v_call: TRBV5-4; j_call: TRBJ2-5
cdr3_aa: CASSPTSGMETQYF; cdr3_nt: TGTGCTAGCAGCCCGACTAGCGGGATGGAGACCCAGTACTTC; d_call: TRBD2; clone_size: NA; v_call: TRBV7-7; j_call: TRBJ2-5
cdr3_aa: CASSVRRDTEAFF; cdr3_nt: TGTGCCAGCAGTGTAAGGCGGGACACTGAAGCTTTCTTT; d_call: NA; clone_size: few; v_call: TRBV6-1; j_call: TRBJ1-1
cdr3_aa: CASSFLQGVHQPQHF; cdr3_nt: TGTGCCAGCAGTTTCTTACAGGGCGTCCATCAGCCCCAGCATTTT; d_call: NA; clone_size: few; v_call: TRBV28; j_call: TRBJ1-5
cdr3_aa: CASSFQAMNTGELFF; cdr3_nt: TGTGCCAGCAGCTTCCAAGCTATGAACACCGGGGAGCTGTTTTTT; d_call: NA; clone_size: NA; v_call: TRBV7-9; j_call: TRBJ2-2
cdr3_aa: CASSSQGQRLNEKLFF; cdr3_nt: TGTGCCAGCAGTTCCCAGGGACAGCGCCTTAATGAAAAACTGTTTTTT; d_call: TRBD1; clone_size: NA; v_call: TRBV28; j_call: TRBJ1-4
cdr3_aa: CASSLSSGGHWNSNQPQHF; cdr3_nt: TGTGCCAGCAGTTTATCGAGTGGGGGCCACTGGAATAGCAATCAGCCCCAGCATTTT; d_call: NA; clone_size: few; v_call: TRBV27; j_call: TRBJ1-5
cdr3_aa: CSALRIAAFF; cdr3_nt: TGCAGTGCCCTCAGGATTGCAGCTTTCTTT; d_call: NA; clone_size: few; v_call: TRBV20-1; j_call: TRBJ1-1
cdr3_aa: CSVEKRASGSISWETQYF; cdr3_nt: TGCAGCGTTGAAAAGCGGGCTAGCGGAAGTATCTCATGGGAGACCCAGTACTTC; d_call: TRBD2; clone_size: NA; v_call: TRBV29-1; j_call: TRBJ2-5
cdr3_aa: CASSAYPQGQNTGELFF; cdr3_nt: TGTGCCAGCAGCGCCTACCCACAGGGGCAGAACACCGGGGAGCTGTTTTTT; d_call: TRBD1; clone_size: NA; v_call: TRBV6-4; j_call: TRBJ2-2
cdr3_aa: CASSTGTGARYEQYF; cdr3_nt: TGCGCCAGCAGCACGGGGACAGGGGCGCGCTACGAGCAGTACTTC; d_call: TRBD1; clone_size: NA; v_call: TRBV5-1; j_call: TRBJ2-7
cdr3_aa: CASSLQGGHTGELFF; cdr3_nt: TGTGCCAGCAGCTTACAGGGCGGCCACACCGGGGAGCTGTTTTTT; d_call: NA; clone_size: few; v_call: TRBV11-2; j_call: TRBJ2-2
cdr3_aa: CASSGGHRGSEKLFF; cdr3_nt: TGTGCCAGCAGTGGGGGTCACCGGGGAAGCGAAAAACTGTTTTTT; d_call: NA; clone_size: NA; v_call: TRBV6-1; j_call: TRBJ1-4
cdr3_aa: CASNPGTGGYNEQFF; cdr3_nt: TGTGCCAGCAACCCCGGGACAGGGGGATACAATGAGCAGTTCTTC; d_call: TRBD1; clone_size: NA; v_call: TRBV28; j_call: TRBJ2-1
cdr3_aa: CASSLTGGVTEAFF; cdr3_nt: TGTGCCAGCAGCCTGACAGGGGGCGTCACTGAAGCTTTCTTT; d_call: TRBD1; clone_size: NA; v_call: TRBV28; j_call: TRBJ1-1
cdr3_aa: CAWRVSLNTGELFF; cdr3_nt: TGTGCCTGGCGGGTTAGCTTGAACACCGGGGAGCTGTTTTTT; d_call: NA; clone_size: NA; v_call: TRBV30; j_call: TRBJ2-2
cdr3_aa: CAWSQDSNQPQHF; cdr3_nt: TGTGCCTGGAGTCAGGACAGTAATCAGCCCCAGCATTTT; d_call: NA; clone_size: many; v_call: TRBV30; j_call: TRBJ1-5
cdr3_aa: CASSFRYEQYF; cdr3_nt: TGTGCCAGCAGCTTTCGCTACGAGCAGTACTTC; d_call: NA; clone_size: NA; v_call: TRBV11-2; j_call: TRBJ2-7
cdr3_aa: CASSSPGQYNEQFF; cdr3_nt: TGTGCCAGCAGCTCACCGGGACAGTACAATGAGCAGTTCTTC; d_call: TRBD1; clone_size: few; v_call: TRBV7-3; j_call: TRBJ2-1
cdr3_aa: CASSPHPPGGSYNEQFF; cdr3_nt: TGTGCCAGTAGTCCCCACCCGCCCGGAGGCTCCTACAATGAGCAGTTCTTC; d_call: NA; clone_size: few; v_call: TRBV19; j_call: TRBJ2-1
cdr3_aa: CSVGPQGGYGYTF; cdr3_nt: TGCAGCGTTGGGCCGCAGGGTGGATATGGCTACACCTTC; d_call: NA; clone_size: few; v_call: TRBV29-1; j_call: TRBJ1-2
cdr3_aa: CASSLTSGRSGELFF; cdr3_nt: TGTGCCAGCAGCCTGACTAGCGGGAGATCCGGGGAGCTGTTTTTT; d_call: TRBD2; clone_size: NA; v_call: TRBV7-2; j_call: TRBJ2-2
cdr3_aa: CSVRSWTGRPGDEQYF; cdr3_nt: TGCAGCGTTCGCTCTTGGACAGGGCGCCCTGGGGACGAGCAGTACTTC; d_call: TRBD1; clone_size: few; v_call: TRBV29-1; j_call: TRBJ2-7
cdr3_aa: CASSGLRDRGYEQYF; cdr3_nt: TGTGCCAGCAGCGGCCTCCGGGACAGGGGCTACGAGCAGTACTTC; d_call: TRBD1; clone_size: NA; v_call: TRBV11-2; j_call: TRBJ2-7
cdr3_aa: CASSSAGAPYEQYF; cdr3_nt: TGTGCCAGTAGCTCAGCGGGGGCCCCCTACGAGCAGTACTTC; d_call: TRBD2; clone_size: few; v_call: TRBV19; j_call: TRBJ2-7
cdr3_aa: CSAVSVAGGNTEAFF; cdr3_nt: TGCAGCGCCGTTTCAGTGGCAGGAGGGAACACTGAAGCTTTCTTT; d_call: NA; clone_size: NA; v_call: TRBV29-1; j_call: TRBJ1-1
cdr3_aa: CASSSFEGREGYEQYF; cdr3_nt: TGTGCCAGCAGTTCCTTCGAGGGACGGGAGGGTTACGAGCAGTACTTC; d_call: TRBD2; clone_size: NA; v_call: TRBV6-6; j_call: TRBJ2-7
cdr3_aa: CASSTADRPGYTF; cdr3_nt: TGTGCCAGCAGTACTGCGGACAGGCCCGGCTACACCTTC; d_call: TRBD1; clone_size: NA; v_call: TRBV6-6; j_call: TRBJ1-2
cdr3_aa: CASNMRQGIADTQYF; cdr3_nt: TGTGCCAGTAACATGAGACAGGGGATCGCAGATACGCAGTATTTT; d_call: TRBD1; clone_size: NA; v_call: TRBV19; j_call: TRBJ2-3
cdr3_aa: CSVGRAGANVLTF; cdr3_nt: TGCAGCGTTGGGCGGGCTGGGGCCAACGTCCTGACTTTC; d_call: NA; clone_size: NA; v_call: TRBV29-1; j_call: TRBJ2-6